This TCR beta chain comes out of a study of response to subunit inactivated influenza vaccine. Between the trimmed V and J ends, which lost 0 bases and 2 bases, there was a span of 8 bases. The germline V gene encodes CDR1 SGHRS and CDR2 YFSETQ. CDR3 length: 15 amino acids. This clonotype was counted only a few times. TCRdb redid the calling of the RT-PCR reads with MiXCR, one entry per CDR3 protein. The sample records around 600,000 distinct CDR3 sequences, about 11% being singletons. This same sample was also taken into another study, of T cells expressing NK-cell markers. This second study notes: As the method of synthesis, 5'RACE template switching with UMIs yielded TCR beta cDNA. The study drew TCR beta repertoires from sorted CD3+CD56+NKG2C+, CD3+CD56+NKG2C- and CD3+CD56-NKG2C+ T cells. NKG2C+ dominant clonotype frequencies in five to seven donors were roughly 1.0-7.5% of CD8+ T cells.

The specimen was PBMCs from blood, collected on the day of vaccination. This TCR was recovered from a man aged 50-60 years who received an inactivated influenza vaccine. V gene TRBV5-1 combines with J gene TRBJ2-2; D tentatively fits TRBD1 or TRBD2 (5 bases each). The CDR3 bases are TGCGCCAGCAGCTTGGGAGGGGTCAACACCGGGGAGCTGTTTTTT. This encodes CASSLGGVNTGELFF. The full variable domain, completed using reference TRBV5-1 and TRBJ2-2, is KAGVTQTPRYLIKTRGQQVTLSCSPISGHRSVSWYQQTPGQGLQFLFEYFSETQRNKGNFPGRFSGRQFSNSRSEMNVSTLELGDSALYLCASSLGGVNTGELFFGEGSRLTVL.